The rows below give T cell receptor beta chains drawn from one sample of a study of spatial heterogeneity in lung cancer. TCRdb reanalysed the 5' RACE reads using MiXCR and keeps one entry per CDR3 protein. The data hold over 12,000 distinct CDR3 sequences, with 10% observed a single time. This material consisted of PBMCs, taken at surgery. These receptors were collected from a male donor with early-stage non-small cell lung cancer. Each CDR3 is given with its conserved first and last residue. The D gene is left open where the match is weak. A row's size may be missing; if present it is once, few, many or a size class.

CDR3aa,CDR3nt,d_gene,v_gene,j_gene,abundance
CASSPGSNQPQHF,TGTGCCAGCAGCCCAGGGTCCAATCAGCCCCAGCATTTT,.,TRBV3-1,TRBJ1-5,few
CASSLAIGTEAFF,TGTGCCAGCAGCTTAGCGATAGGGACAGAAGCTTTCTTT,.,TRBV7-2,TRBJ1-1,medium-sized
CASSYVREETQYF,TGTGCCAGCAGTTACGTCCGGGAAGAGACCCAGTACTTC,.,TRBV6-2/TRBV6-3,TRBJ2-5,many
CASSKDRTKTQYF,TGTGCCAGTAGTAAAGACAGGACGAAGACCCAGTACTTC,.,TRBV19,TRBJ2-5,many
CASSFRGSGTPQNEQFF,TGCGCCAGCAGCTTTCGGGGGAGCGGGACCCCCCAGAATGAGCAGTTCTTC,TRBD2,TRBV5-1,TRBJ2-1,many
CASSFGTGRSYNEQFF,TGTGCCAGCAGCTTCGGGACAGGCCGCTCATACAATGAGCAGTTCTTC,TRBD1,TRBV7-9,TRBJ2-1,many
CASSRFSPLHF,TGTGCCAGCAGTCGGTTTTCACCCCTCCACTTT,.,TRBV28,TRBJ1-6,few
CASSRDTPEDEQFF,TGTGCCAGCAGCCGGGACACCCCCGAGGATGAGCAGTTCTTC,.,TRBV2,TRBJ2-1,many
CATRRDSNTGELFF,TGTGCCACCAGACGAGACTCGAACACCGGGGAGCTGTTTTTT,.,TRBV15,TRBJ2-2,many
CSVDLEPSGNTIYF,TGCAGCGTTGACCTGGAGCCCTCTGGAAACACCATATATTTT,.,TRBV29-1,TRBJ1-3,few
CASSRAGLTGELFF,TGTGCCAGCAGTAGAGCGGGACTCACCGGGGAGCTGTTTTTT,TRBD2,TRBV27,TRBJ2-2,many
CASSPSGTGGYNEQFF,TGCGCCAGCAGCCCCTCCGGGACTGGGGGTTACAATGAGCAGTTCTTC,.,TRBV4-1,TRBJ2-1,many
CASSFLSGTDTQYF,TGTGCCAGCAGTTTCCTCAGCGGCACAGATACGCAGTATTTT,.,TRBV28,TRBJ2-3,medium-sized
CSAIELAGGLPFYEQYF,TGCAGTGCTATTGAACTAGCGGGAGGCCTTCCTTTCTACGAGCAGTACTTC,TRBD2,TRBV20-1,TRBJ2-7,many
CASSLETVVTETQYF,TGTGCCAGCAGCCTGGAGACGGTGGTTACGGAGACCCAGTACTTC,.,TRBV5-5,TRBJ2-5,many
CASSQGTHGGEQYF,TGTGCCAGCAGCCAAGGTACCCACGGCGGGGAGCAGTACTTC,.,TRBV3-1,TRBJ2-7,many
CASSMDSGGGDTQYF,TGTGCCAGCAGTATGGACAGTGGAGGGGGGGATACGCAGTATTTT,.,TRBV28,TRBJ2-3,many
CASSGLNRGAEKLFF,TGTGCCAGCAGTGGTCTCAACAGGGGCGCGGAAAAACTGTTTTTT,TRBD1,TRBV2,TRBJ1-4,many
CASSENLAGVADTQYF,TGTGCCAGCAGTGAAAACCTAGCGGGAGTTGCAGATACGCAGTATTTT,TRBD2,TRBV6-1,TRBJ2-3,many
CSARRDSSYNSPLHF,TGCAGTGCTAGGAGGGACAGCTCCTATAATTCACCCCTCCACTTT,TRBD1,TRBV20-1,TRBJ1-6,many
CASSFSLQGTSTDTQYF,TGTGCCAGCAGTTTCTCCCTACAGGGGACCAGCACAGATACGCAGTATTTT,TRBD1,TRBV28,TRBJ2-3,many
CASSPRLRNGLNEQFF,TGTGCCAGCAGCCCCCGTCTTCGTAATGGCCTCAATGAGCAGTTCTTC,.,TRBV6-5,TRBJ2-1,many
CASSSPSYGNIQYF,TGTGCCAGCAGCTCTCCTAGCTACGGAAACATTCAGTACTTC,.,TRBV7-9,TRBJ2-4,many
CASSWRENIPDTQYF,TGTGCCAGCAGCTGGCGGGAGAACATCCCAGATACGCAGTATTTT,TRBD2,TRBV5-4,TRBJ2-3,many
CASSAGTGAYNEQFF,TGTGCCAGCAGCGCAGGGACAGGGGCCTACAATGAGCAGTTCTTC,TRBD1,TRBV7-9,TRBJ2-1,many
CASSSGRGPGIQYF,TGTGCCAGCAGCTCGGGGCGGGGGCCGGGCATTCAGTACTTC,.,TRBV11-3,TRBJ2-4,many
CASSLGGGRTEAFF,TGTGCCAGCAGCTTAGGCGGGGGCCGCACTGAAGCTTTCTTT,.,TRBV7-6,TRBJ1-1,medium-sized
CASSLDGRGPSTGELFF,TGTGCCAGCAGCTTGGACGGGCGGGGGCCAAGCACCGGGGAGCTGTTTTTT,.,TRBV7-3,TRBJ2-2,many
CATSGTGSSYEQYF,TGTGCCACATCCGGGACGGGAAGCTCCTACGAGCAGTACTTC,.,TRBV28,TRBJ2-7,many
CSARGGQGQTSPLHF,TGCAGTGCTAGAGGAGGACAGGGACAAACTTCACCCCTCCACTTT,TRBD1,TRBV20-1,TRBJ1-6,many
CSAEGGGGYNEQFF,TGCAGTGCTGAGGGGGGAGGGGGCTACAATGAGCAGTTCTTC,.,TRBV20-1,TRBJ2-1,many
CSAQTVGGQYF,TGCAGTGCTCAAACCGTGGGTGGGCAGTATTTT,.,TRBV20-1,TRBJ2-3,many
CSAGTSGVPYEQYF,TGCAGTGCTGGGACTAGCGGGGTGCCCTACGAGCAGTACTTC,TRBD2,TRBV20-1,TRBJ2-7,many
CAREQRGLYGYTF,TGTGCCAGAGAACAGCGGGGCCTCTATGGCTACACCTTC,.,TRBV2,TRBJ1-2,few
CASSFRSFGERTEAFF,TGTGCCAGCAGCTTTAGGAGTTTTGGGGAGAGAACTGAAGCTTTCTTT,.,TRBV11-2,TRBJ1-1,many
CSVEAGAGNEQFF,TGCAGCGTTGAGGCGGGAGCGGGTAATGAGCAGTTCTTC,TRBD2,TRBV29-1,TRBJ2-1,many
CASSPQTGAYEQYF,TGTGCCAGCAGCCCCCAGACGGGCGCCTACGAGCAGTACTTC,.,TRBV7-9,TRBJ2-7,many
CSVRGAQQDQPQHF,TGCAGCGTTCGGGGAGCTCAGCAGGATCAGCCCCAGCATTTT,.,TRBV29-1,TRBJ1-5,.
CASSLVARGPYNEQFF,TGTGCCAGCAGCTTAGTAGCTCGGGGACCGTACAATGAGCAGTTCTTC,.,TRBV7-2,TRBJ2-1,many
CASREGLPYGETQYF,TGTGCCAGCAGGGAGGGACTTCCCTATGGCGAGACCCAGTACTTC,.,TRBV6-6,TRBJ2-5,many
CASSLVHRQGGGNEQFF,TGCGCCAGCAGCTTGGTTCATAGACAGGGCGGTGGGAATGAGCAGTTCTTC,TRBD1,TRBV5-1,TRBJ2-1,many
CASSQSYSELRAFF,TGCGCCAGCAGCCAATCTTACAGCGAGTTACGGGCTTTCTTT,.,TRBV4-3,TRBJ1-1,many
CASGSGTALGEQYF,TGTGCTAGTGGTTCCGGGACTGCCTTAGGAGAGCAGTACTTC,.,TRBV12-5,TRBJ2-7,medium-sized
CASSIGDNQPQHF,TGTGCCAGTAGTATCGGGGATAATCAGCCCCAGCATTTT,.,TRBV19,TRBJ1-5,many
CASSLEGGQPQHF,TGTGCCAGCAGCTTAGAGGGGGGACAGCCCCAGCATTTT,.,TRBV7-6,TRBJ1-5,medium-sized
CASSLSLATDRGFLVGEKLFF,TGTGCCAGCAGTTTATCCCTCGCCACGGACAGGGGTTTTCTAGTTGGTGAAAAACTGTTTTTT,TRBD1,TRBV28,TRBJ1-4,many
CASSSGYQETQYF,TGTGCCAGCAGCTCTGGGTACCAAGAGACCCAGTACTTC,.,TRBV7-2,TRBJ2-5,few
CASSLGRGDADTQYF,TGTGCCAGCAGTTTAGGGCGGGGGGATGCAGATACGCAGTATTTT,TRBD2,TRBV12-3/TRBV12-4,TRBJ2-3,few